Below, 5 T cell receptor beta chains from the same sample are listed, as sequenced in a study of blood T cell repertoires in COVID-19. The protocol was immunoSEQ multiplex PCR, while the TCRdb copy is restricted to in-frame clones and leaves out a portion. The table records some 250,000 clones, about 83% of them present only once. The sequencing input was peripheral blood. The origin of the receptors is an elderly man with acute or convalescent COVID-19.

The CDR3 coding sequence is TGTGCCACCAGCAGAGAGCGCGCGCAAGTCGCTGAAGCTTTCTTT. Residues: CATSRERAQVAEAFF. This rearrangement joins TRBV15 to TRBJ1-1, with D uncertain. This CDR3 has 15 residues. Trimming pared 0 bases from V and 6 bases from J, leaving 14 bases between. Germline V lookup: CDR1 LNHNV, CDR2 YYDKDF (reference sequence).

The chain uses TRBV3-1 (or the pseudogene TRBV3-2) and TRBJ2-3; TRBD2 might be the D (5 bases). Trimming left V 4 bases short and J 1 base short, with 15 bases between. The CDR3 contains 16 residues. CDR1 is LGHDT and CDR2 is YNNKEL in the germline V gene (reference sequence). CDR3 sequence: CASSPILGGGTDTQYF. The CDR3 region has the DNA TGTGCCAGCAGCCCCATCTTAGGAGGAGGCACAGATACGCAGTATTTT.

The V gene is TRBV5-1, the J gene TRBJ1-1; D gene unclear. Trimming removed 0 bases from V and 4 bases from J, with 10 bases in between. CDR1 is SGHRS and CDR2 is YFSETQ in the germline V gene. CDR3 length: 14 residues. The CDR3 DNA reads as TGCGCCAGCAGCTTGGCGCTCCGGGGCACTGAAGCTTTCTTT. It encodes CASSLALRGTEAFF.

V and J are TRBV5-1 and TRBJ1-5; TRBD1 matches 9 bases. The germline gives CDR1 SGHRS, CDR2 YFSETQ. The CDR3 sequence is 13 residues long. J gave up 4 bases and V 7 bases, and 3 bases lay outside the gene matches. DNA of the CDR3: TGCGCCAGCCGGACAGGGGAAAATCAGCCCCAGCATTTT. Translated: CASRTGENQPQHF.

This clone has a handful of counts. V and J are TRBV5-8 and TRBJ1-1, with D possibly matching TRBD1 (6 bases). Germline-derived CDR1 and CDR2 are SGHTS and YDEGEE. The V end lost 2 bases, the J end lost 4 bases, and 24 bases lay between the germline ends. The CDR3 covers 18 residues. The CDR3 region is CASSFYGTKQQKGTEAFF. CDR3 coding DNA: TGTGCCAGCAGCTTCTACGGGACAAAACAGCAAAAGGGCACTGAAGCTTTCTTT.